The 27 T cell receptor beta chains listed next were all sequenced from one sample in a study of T cell responses to AZD1222 COVID-19 vaccine. Sequencing was performed with immunoSEQ multiplex PCR; in TCRdb, only in-frame clones are kept and a portion is missing. The sample lists 150,000 to 200,000 clones, 90% to 95% seen once, with 0.64% in the top ten. Sequencing used peripheral blood, obtained on day 0 of AZD1222 vaccination. Receptors originate from an adult in good health.

This chain joins TRBV6-5 and TRBJ2-2; D unresolved. V lost 5 bases to trimming and J lost 4 bases, with 5 bases between them. Germline assignment: CDR1 MNHEY and CDR2 SVGAGI. The CDR3 has 12 amino acids. This CDR3 is CASSLPTGELFF. In DNA form, the CDR3 reads TGTGCCAGCAGTCTGCCCACCGGGGAGCTGTTTTTT.

The gene calls are TRBV5-1 and TRBJ1-2; D gene uncertain. Germline assignment: CDR1 SGHRS and CDR2 YFSETQ. V was shortened by 0 bases and J by 6 bases, with 9 bases between the two germline ends. The CDR3 loop spans 13 amino acids. The CDR3 DNA reads as TGCGCCAGCAGCTTGGGGGAGACGGATGGCTACACCTTC. It encodes CASSLGETDGYTF.

V usage is TRBV5-4 and J usage is TRBJ1-4, with D possibly matching TRBD1 (6 bases). Trimming took off 4 bases at V and 5 bases at J, with 9 bases between the two ends. In germline, CDR1 is SGHNT, CDR2 YYREEE (reference sequence). The CDR3 totals 13 residues. The DNA of the CDR3 is TGTGCCAGCAGCCCAGGACAGAATGAAAAACTGTTTTTT. It translates to CASSPGQNEKLFF.

This clone came up once. The chain carries TRBV7-3 and TRBJ2-1, with 7 bases fitting TRBD2. V shed 1 base, J shed 9 bases, and the junction held 12 bases outside the gene matches. The CDR3 is made up of 16 amino acids. Per the germline V gene, CDR1 is SGHTA and CDR2 is FQGTGA. The CDR3 DNA follows: TGTGCCAGCAGCTTAAGACAACGCGGGAGAATTGGTGAGCAGTTCTTC. Translated, it gives CASSLRQRGRIGEQFF.

A few counts support this clone. The chain has TRBV5-1 and TRBJ2-3; the match to TRBD2 covers 8 bases. V shed 3 bases, J shed 5 bases, and the junction held 8 bases outside the gene matches. Germline assignment: CDR1 SGHRS and CDR2 YFSETQ. The CDR3 has 15 residues. Here the CDR3 reads CASSSLAGSGDTQYF. The CDR3 coding sequence is TGCGCCAGCAGCTCCCTAGCGGGTTCGGGAGATACGCAGTATTTT.

This sequence joins TRBV10-3 and TRBJ2-5, with 10 bases fitting TRBD1. V dropped 6 bases and J dropped 4; count of bases not matched to a gene: 5. This CDR3 has 14 residues. Germline CDR1 reads ENHRY; CDR2 reads SYGVKD. The CDR3 region has the DNA TGTGCCATCAGGAAGGACAGGGGGGGAGAGACCCAGTACTTC. Protein product: CAIRKDRGGETQYF.

J is TRBJ2-3 and V is TRBV12-5; no reliable D call. V was pared by 6 bases and J by 6 bases, with 7 bases between. Germline CDR1 reads LGHNT; CDR2 reads FRNRAP. The CDR3 contains 11 residues. CDR3 in DNA: TGTGCTAGTGGACAATACGATACGCAGTATTTT. It specifies CASGQYDTQYF.

The rearrangement uses TRBV28 and TRBJ2-5; D is uncertain. V was trimmed by 6 bases and J by 2 bases, leaving 19 bases between them. CDR3 length equals 16 residues. Germline CDR1 and CDR2: MDHEN and SYDVKM. CDR3: CASSPLGRAKQETQYF. The CDR3 DNA is TGTGCCAGCAGCCCTTTGGGTAGGGCGAAACAAGAGACCCAGTACTTC.

V is TRBV5-4 and J is TRBJ2-7, with D unresolved. CDR3 length equals 13 residues. With 0 bases removed from V and 5 bases from J, the gap between germline ends came to 9 bases. The germline CDR1 and CDR2 sequences are SGHNT and YYREEE (reference sequence). CDR3 region: CASSLEGIDEQYF. In DNA form, the CDR3 reads TGTGCCAGCAGCTTGGAAGGAATTGACGAGCAGTACTTC.

The chain is built from TRBV11-2 and TRBJ2-2, with TRBD2 matching over 7 bases. This CDR3 comprises 15 residues. Germline lookup yields CDR1 SGHAT and CDR2 FQNNGV. J gave up 7 bases and V 6 bases, and 11 bases lay outside the gene matches. The CDR3 reads CASRPPGLSVGELFF. The CDR3 DNA is TGTGCCAGCAGACCTCCGGGACTATCCGTCGGGGAGCTGTTTTTT.

V gene TRBV12-3 or TRBV12-4 combines with J gene TRBJ2-1; TRBD2 might be the D (5 bases). CDR3 length: 13 amino acids. V lost 5 bases, J lost 7 bases, and 12 bases lay in between. DNA for the CDR3: TGTGCCAGCAGTCGGCTAGCTTGGAATGAGCAGTTCTTC. This encodes CASSRLAWNEQFF.

Of note for this clone: Within the sample, other DNA sequences also encode this same CDR3. This chain joins TRBV30 and TRBJ1-2; 7 nucleotides match TRBD1. V lost 2 bases to trimming and J lost 4 bases; unmatched junction nucleotides: 4. The CDR3 extends over 13 amino acids. CDR1 is GTSNPN and CDR2 is SVGIG in the germline V gene (reference sequence). CDR3 coding DNA: TGTGCCTGGAGTCGGGACAGACCCTATGGCTACACCTTC. Translated, it gives CAWSRDRPYGYTF. The complete variable domain, with remaining parts taken from reference TRBV30 and TRBJ1-2, reads SQTIHQWPATLVQPVGSPLSLECTVEGTSNPNLYWYRQAAGRGLQLLFYSVGIGQISSEVPQNLSASRPQDRQFILSSKKLLLSDSGFYLCAWSRDRPYGYTFGSGTRLTVV.

V is TRBV19 and J is TRBJ1-2; possibly TRBD1 for D (6 bases). Germline V gives CDR1 LNHDA, CDR2 SQIVND (reference sequence). The V end was cut by 6 bases, the J end by 7 bases, with 27 bases between. The CDR3 consists of 17 residues. The chain's CDR3 is CASSTLEGHLPQSGYTF. DNA for the CDR3: TGTGCCAGTAGCACCCTCGAGGGACATCTCCCTCAGTCTGGCTACACCTTC.

This clone was observed a single time. The CDR3 nucleotides read TGTGCCAGCAGACGACAGGGACTAGCGGGAATGACCTACGAGCAGTACTTC. It is translated as CASRRQGLAGMTYEQYF. The V gene is TRBV6-6, the J gene TRBJ2-7; 13 bases map to TRBD2. Germline V gives CDR1 MNHNY, CDR2 SVGAGI (reference sequence). The CDR3 has 17 amino acids. Losses at the gene ends were 6 bases for V and 2 bases for J; bases not matched to a gene: 10.

This chain uses TRBV15 with TRBJ2-1, with D tentatively TRBD2 (6 bases). V lost 0 bases and J 2 bases, leaving 14 bases between the germline ends. Germline CDR1 reads LNHNV; CDR2 reads YYDKDF (reference sequence). There are 17 residues in the CDR3. CDR3 region: CATSRETAGTAYNEQFF. The CDR3 bases are TGTGCCACCAGCAGAGAAACAGCGGGTACGGCCTACAATGAGCAGTTCTTC.

This clone was detected only a few times. CDR3 protein: CASSLSSSYNSPLHF. The CDR3 nucleotides read TGTGCCAGCAGCTTATCCAGCTCCTATAATTCACCCCTCCACTTT. V is TRBV7-6 and J is TRBJ1-6; D uncertain. Trimming left V 2 bases short and J 0 bases short, with 5 bases between. The CDR3 has 15 residues. Per germline, CDR1 SGHVS and CDR2 FNYEAQ.

This clone was detected only once. The genes are TRBV5-1 and TRBJ1-4, with D perhaps matching TRBD1 (6 bases). The CDR3 consists of 15 residues. The V end lost 0 bases, the J end lost 6 bases, and 12 bases lay between the germline ends. Germline V lookup: CDR1 SGHRS, CDR2 YFSETQ. The CDR3 DNA is TGCGCCAGCAGCTTGGGGGGCAGGGGAGATGAAAAACTGTTTTTT. Its protein product is CASSLGGRGDEKLFF.

The chain combines TRBV15 with TRBJ2-5, with a possible D match to TRBD1 (6 bases). The CDR3 runs 13 residues. The germline V gene has CDR1 LNHNV and CDR2 YYDKDF (reference sequence). V was clipped by 6 bases and J by 6 bases, with 14 bases between them. For the CDR3, the DNA is TGTGCCACCAGGTTGGGGGCGAGCAAGACCCAGTACTTC. Its protein product is CATRLGASKTQYF.

V and J are TRBV27 and TRBJ2-1; TRBD2 might be the D (5 bases). V was cut by 5 bases and J by 2 bases, with 7 bases left in between. The CDR3 sequence is 13 residues long. CDR1 and CDR2 from the germline V gene are MNHEY and SMNVEV (reference sequence). CDR3 DNA: TGTGCCAGCAGTAGAGGGACCTACAATGAGCAGTTCTTC. The encoded protein is CASSRGTYNEQFF.

The V and J genes are TRBV12-3 or TRBV12-4 and TRBJ2-2, with D possibly TRBD2 on 6 matching bases. V gave up 7 bases and J gave up 4 bases, with 10 bases separating them. CDR3 size: 13 residues. This CDR3 is CASTERATGELFF. The CDR3 bases are TGTGCCAGCACGGAGCGGGCCACCGGGGAGCTGTTTTTT.

The CDR3 nucleotides read TGTGCCAGCAGCTTAGGGGCAGGGGGAAGCAATCAGCCCCAGCATTTT. It specifies CASSLGAGGSNQPQHF. The chain links TRBV7-6 to TRBJ1-5; 7 positions match TRBD1. CDR3 size: 16 residues. The V gene end was trimmed by 1 base and the J gene end by 1 base; junction bases not matched to a gene: 4. Germline V gene data show CDR1 as SGHVS and CDR2 as FNYEAQ.

The V call is TRBV4-2, the J call TRBJ1-5; 10 bases are shared with TRBD1. Germline V lookup: CDR1 LGHNA, CDR2 YNFKEQ. CDR3 length: 15 amino acids. J was trimmed by 5 bases and V by 2 bases; bases with no gene match: 3. DNA of the CDR3: TGTGCCAGCAGCCAAACCGGGACAGGGGATCAGCCCCAGCATTTT. Translated, it gives CASSQTGTGDQPQHF.

The chain combines TRBV6-5 with TRBJ2-7; TRBD1 aligns across 8 bases. The CDR3 runs to 14 residues. V lost 5 bases and J lost 5; bases outside the gene matches: 8. Germline V CDR1 and CDR2: MNHEY, SVGAGI. As DNA, the CDR3 is TGTGCCAGCAGTACGACAGGGGAATGGGACGAGCAGTACTTC. Encoded protein: CASSTTGEWDEQYF.

The gene calls are TRBV6-5 and TRBJ2-7, with D maybe TRBD2 (5 bases). Germline V CDR1 and CDR2: MNHEY, SVGAGI. The CDR3 length is 12 residues. Trimming shortened V by 10 bases and J by 2 bases, and 12 bases separated the two germline ends. The DNA of the CDR3 is TGTGCCACCCGGACTTTGACCTACGAGCAGTACTTC. Amino acids: CATRTLTYEQYF.

The chain links TRBV4-1 to TRBJ1-1, with D perhaps TRBD1 (6 bases). Trimming removed 1 base from V and 2 bases from J, with 11 bases in between. This CDR3 contains 15 residues. Germline CDR1 and CDR2: MGHRA and YSYEKL. The CDR3 protein is CASSQGEGDNTEAFF. CDR3 nucleotide sequence: TGCGCCAGCAGCCAAGGGGAGGGGGACAACACTGAAGCTTTCTTT.

The chain uses TRBV4-1 and TRBJ1-1; 7 bases are shared with TRBD1. This CDR3 is built from 15 residues. V shed 2 bases, J shed 3 bases, and the junction held 6 bases outside the gene matches. Germline V gives CDR1 MGHRA, CDR2 YSYEKL. The CDR3 sequence: CASSQYAGGDTEAFF. The CDR3 DNA is TGCGCCAGCAGCCAATACGCAGGGGGGGACACTGAAGCTTTCTTT.

The V gene is TRBV11-1, the J gene TRBJ1-3; D call uncertain. The length of the CDR3 is 14 residues. Germline CDR1 and CDR2: SGHAT and FQDESV (reference sequence). V gave up 1 base and J gave up 2 bases, with 6 bases separating them. The CDR3 coding sequence is TGTGCCAGCAGCTTAGTCGGACCTGGAAACACCATATATTTT. Residues: CASSLVGPGNTIYF.